The rows below give T cell receptor beta chains drawn from one sample of a study of cytomegalovirus exposure and HLA in healthy donors. The data were produced by immunoSEQ multiplex PCR, yet TCRdb's version contains in-frame clones alone and is incomplete. The sample holds about 130,000 clones, roughly 76% seen once. The sample consisted of PBMCs. These receptors came from a woman between 45 and 65 years old in good health and CMV-seronegative. Both conserved end residues are part of each CDR3. A D gene is named only where the DNA matches it firmly. Part of the rows lack a size; the others show once, few, many or a class for expanded clones.

>.|TRBJ1-5|.|TRBV25-1
CASAGVGNQPQHF
TGTGCCAGCGCAGGGGTGGGCAATCAGCCCCAGCATTTT
>once|TRBJ2-5|TRBD2|TRBV5-6
CASSPGPRLARTQYF
TGTGCCAGCAGCCCCGGCCCCCGACTAGCCCGGACCCAGTACTTC
>few|TRBJ1-2|TRBD1|TRBV30
CAWNYAGTGFGYTF
TGTGCCTGGAATTATGCCGGGACAGGGTTTGGCTACACCTTC
>once|TRBJ1-1|.|TRBV7-2
CASSLGGPQRQAFF
TGTGCCAGCAGCTTAGGCGGGCCACAGAGGCAGGCTTTCTTT
>.|TRBJ2-1|TRBD2|TRBV15
CATSRDVRGYNEQFF
TGTGCCACCAGCAGAGATGTGCGGGGGTACAATGAGCAGTTCTTC
>.|TRBJ2-6|TRBD1|TRBV13
CASSSAGTGYSGANVLTF
TGTGCCAGCAGCTCGGCCGGGACAGGCTACTCTGGGGCCAACGTCCTGACTTTC
>.|TRBJ2-1|TRBD2|TRBV7-8
CASGTSGRITKSNEQFF
TGTGCCAGTGGGACTAGCGGGAGGATAACTAAGAGCAATGAGCAGTTCTTC
>.|TRBJ2-1|.|TRBV19
CASSTTSLTRNEQFF
TGTGCCAGTAGTACCACTAGCTTAACCCGGAATGAGCAGTTCTTC
>few|TRBJ2-7|TRBD2|TRBV5-6
CASSFSGRAYEQYF
TGTGCCAGCAGCTTTAGTGGGAGGGCCTACGAGCAGTACTTC
>.|TRBJ1-2|.|TRBV25-1
CASRKDTNYGYTF
TGTGCCAGCAGAAAGGACACTAACTATGGCTACACCTTC
>few|TRBJ1-1|.|TRBV7-9
CASSRQGLGTEAFF
TGTGCCAGCAGCCGCCAGGGGTTGGGCACTGAAGCTTTCTTT
>.|TRBJ2-1|TRBD2|TRBV5-1
CASSRTSGSINEQFF
TGCGCCAGCAGCCGAACTAGCGGGAGCATCAATGAGCAGTTCTTC
>.|TRBJ2-1|.|TRBV6-5
CASSQDSYNEQFF
TGTGCCAGCAGTCAGGACTCCTACAATGAGCAGTTCTTC
>.|TRBJ2-2|TRBD1|TRBV27
CASSPRDRINTGELFF
TGTGCCAGCAGTCCCCGGGACAGGATCAACACCGGGGAGCTGTTTTTT
>.|TRBJ2-1|TRBD2|TRBV28
CASSQLAGDRNEQFF
TGTGCCAGCAGCCAACTAGCGGGAGATCGGAATGAGCAGTTCTTC
>.|TRBJ2-7|TRBD1|TRBV19
CASSTGQGYEQYF
TGTGCCAGTAGTACGGGACAGGGCTACGAGCAGTACTTC
>.|TRBJ2-1|.|TRBV9
CASSVGYRVSVYEQFF
TGTGCCAGCAGCGTAGGGTACCGAGTTTCGGTCTATGAGCAGTTCTTC
>.|TRBJ2-1|.|TRBV27
CASSLYSSHNEQFF
TGTGCCAGCAGTTTGTACTCCTCCCACAATGAGCAGTTCTTC
>.|TRBJ1-4|.|TRBV6-5
CASRGAQNEKLFF
TGTGCCAGCAGGGGGGCCCAGAATGAAAAACTGTTTTTT
>.|TRBJ1-2|TRBD1|TRBV30
CAWSRTGLNYGYTF
TGTGCCTGGAGTAGGACAGGGCTAAACTATGGCTACACCTTC
>.|TRBJ2-3|TRBD2|TRBV13
CASSSLGTSGRKTKTGDTQYF
TGCGCCAGCAGCTCCCTAGGGACTAGCGGAAGAAAGACGAAGACGGGGGATACGCAGTATTTT